The 22 T cell receptor beta chains in this list originate from one sample, sequenced in a study of blood T cell repertoires in COVID-19. Profiled with immunoSEQ multiplex PCR; TCRdb holds only in-frame clones, not every one. This sample has 310,000 or so clones, with more than 70% found just once. The sequencing sample was made of peripheral blood. The receptors were sampled from a woman aged 25 to 39 with COVID-19, enrolled during active disease.

The chain couples TRBV7-9 to TRBJ1-3; unclear D gene. This CDR3 contains 12 residues. The V end was cut by 3 bases, the J end by 2 bases, with 2 bases between. The germline V gene encodes CDR1 SEHNR and CDR2 FQNEAQ (reference sequence). Written as DNA, the CDR3 is TGTGCCAGCAGCTTCGCTGGAAACACCATATATTTT. Translated: CASSFAGNTIYF.

This clone was found once. The chain has TRBV6-5 and TRBJ1-5; 8 bases agree with TRBD1. Germline assignment: CDR1 MNHEY and CDR2 SVGAGI. The CDR3 has 13 residues. Trimming cost V 7 bases and J 5 bases; bases outside gene matches: 4. Here the CDR3 reads CASTDRGDQPQHF. CDR3 sequence (DNA): TGTGCCAGCACAGACAGGGGAGATCAGCCCCAGCATTTT.

The rearrangement joins TRBV7-9 to TRBJ2-7, with TRBD2 matching 11 bases. V shed 4 bases and J 2 bases; nucleotides not matched to a gene: 1. Germline V gene lookup returns CDR1 SEHNR and CDR2 FQNEAQ (reference sequence). The CDR3 totals 14 residues. CDR3 protein: CASSYSGRAYEQYF. The CDR3 DNA reads as TGTGCCAGCAGCTATAGCGGGAGGGCCTACGAGCAGTACTTC.

This chain connects TRBV2 to TRBJ2-2; 7 bases line up with TRBD2. V lost 2 bases to trimming and J lost 4 bases; unmatched junction nucleotides: 7. Germline V gene data show CDR1 as SNHLY and CDR2 as FYNNEI. The CDR3 extends over 16 amino acids. For the CDR3, the DNA is TGTGCCAGCAGTGAATTTCGCGGGAGTATCACCGGGGAGCTGTTTTTT. It yields the protein CASSEFRGSITGELFF.

The CDR3: CASSGWTSSETQYF. Written as DNA, the CDR3 is TGCGCCAGCAGCGGCTGGACTAGCAGCGAGACCCAGTACTTC. This sequence joins TRBV5-1 and TRBJ2-5; TRBD2 agrees at 8 bases. The CDR3 sequence is 14 residues long. Trimming removed 4 bases from V and 5 bases from J; junction bases left unmatched: 7. Germline V gene sequence: CDR1 SGHRS, CDR2 YFSETQ.

The V gene is TRBV13, the J gene TRBJ2-4, with 10 positions matching TRBD2. Germline V gene sequence: CDR1 PRHDT, CDR2 FYEKMQ (reference sequence). After removal of 1 base from V and 9 bases from J, the junction contained 0 bases not matched to a gene. There are 13 residues in the CDR3. The CDR3: CASSLEREGIQYF. The CDR3 DNA is TGTGCCAGCAGCTTAGAGCGGGAGGGCATTCAGTACTTC.

The chain joins TRBV5-1 to TRBJ1-5; D remains ambiguous. Trimming removed 4 bases at V and 6 bases at J, with 11 bases between. CDR1 is SGHRS, CDR2 YFSETQ, per germline. The length of the CDR3 is 13 residues. The CDR3 spells CASSREGGQPQHF. The CDR3 DNA reads as TGCGCCAGCAGCCGTGAAGGCGGTCAGCCCCAGCATTTT.

This rearrangement joins TRBV30 to TRBJ2-1; D remains ambiguous. The germline V and J ends were trimmed by 0 bases and 4 bases, with 7 bases remaining between them. CDR1 and CDR2 from the germline V gene are GTSNPN and SVGIG (reference sequence). The CDR3 covers 13 residues. The CDR3 sequence is CAWSVNSYNEQFF. The CDR3 bases are TGTGCCTGGAGTGTAAACTCGTACAATGAGCAGTTCTTC.

The chain employs TRBV29-1 and TRBJ2-1; 12 nucleotides match TRBD2. Germline V CDR1 and CDR2: SQVTM, ANQGSEA. V was pared by 6 bases and J by 7 bases, with 4 bases of the junction left unmatched. The CDR3 extends over 13 amino acids. In nucleotides, the CDR3 is TGCAGCGTACAGGGGACTAGCGGGAATGAGCAGTTCTTC. This encodes CSVQGTSGNEQFF.

This clone was seen only once. This sequence joins TRBV25-1 and TRBJ2-3; 9 nucleotides match TRBD2. V was pared by 6 bases and J by 6 bases, with 4 bases of the junction left unmatched. This CDR3 is 13 amino acids long. From germline, CDR1 is MGHDK and CDR2 SYGVNS. The CDR3 DNA follows: TGTGCCAGCAGGAGGGGACTAGCCGATACGCAGTATTTT. Its protein is CASRRGLADTQYF.

The V call is TRBV25-1, the J call TRBJ2-5; tentatively, D is TRBD2 (6 bases). This CDR3 has 13 amino acids. Per the germline V gene, CDR1 is MGHDK and CDR2 is SYGVNS. The ends were cut back, 6 bases at V and 5 bases at J, with 13 bases in the middle. This CDR3 reads CASSGSPMETQYF. The CDR3 DNA follows: TGTGCCAGCAGCGGGAGTCCCATGGAGACCCAGTACTTC.

This rearrangement joins TRBV28 to TRBJ1-2; 7 nucleotides agree with TRBD1. From germline, CDR1 is MDHEN and CDR2 SYDVKM. The trim removed 3 bases at V and 8 bases at J, leaving 6 bases unmatched. The CDR3 spans 13 residues. This chain's CDR3 is CASSLTGMSGYTF. The CDR3 DNA follows: TGTGCCAGCAGTTTGACAGGGATGAGCGGCTACACCTTC.

The J gene is TRBJ2-5, the V gene TRBV10-3, with 7 bases matching TRBD1. From germline, CDR1 is ENHRY and CDR2 SYGVKD. CDR3 length: 14 amino acids. With 5 bases clipped from V and 1 base from J, the junction kept 4 bases outside the gene matches. CDR3 in DNA: TGTGCCATCAGTCGACAGGGAGCCCAAGAGACCCAGTACTTC. Protein sequence: CAISRQGAQETQYF.

This chain links TRBV9 with TRBJ2-3, with D maybe TRBD2 (6 bases). CDR3 size: 16 residues. V dropped 4 bases and J dropped 0 bases, with 15 bases sitting between them. Germline V gene lookup returns CDR1 SGDLS and CDR2 YYNGEE. In DNA form, the CDR3 reads TGTGCCAGCAGCCGGACTGGGACTCTTAGCACAGATACGCAGTATTTT. This codes for CASSRTGTLSTDTQYF.

This chain joins TRBV6-5 and TRBJ2-7, with a tentative D call TRBD2 (6 bases). Trimming removed 2 bases from V and 4 bases from J, with 12 bases in between. The CDR3 length is 14 residues. Germline V gene lookup returns CDR1 MNHEY and CDR2 SVGAGI. The CDR3 sequence is CASSYRLDGYEQYF. The DNA of the CDR3 is TGTGCCAGCAGTTACCGACTAGACGGGTACGAGCAGTACTTC.

V and J are TRBV7-3 and TRBJ2-7, with D possibly TRBD1 on 7 matching bases. The V and J ends lost 5 bases and 4 bases respectively, with 18 bases between them. The CDR3 covers 15 residues. Germline V gene data show CDR1 as SGHTA and CDR2 as FQGTGA. CDR3 residues: CASSPQGGGIYEQYF. DNA of the CDR3: TGTGCCAGCAGCCCCCAGGGGGGCGGGATTTACGAGCAGTACTTC.

V and J are TRBV19 and TRBJ1-1, with TRBD1 as a possible D gene (5 bases). The CDR3 has 13 amino acids. Trimming stripped 5 bases from V and 0 bases from J, with 7 bases between. The V gene's germline CDR1 is LNHDA and CDR2 SQIVND (reference sequence). This CDR3 reads CASSGAMNTEAFF. The CDR3 coding sequence is TGTGCCAGTAGTGGGGCGATGAACACTGAAGCTTTCTTT.

In this sample, this clone turned up a few times. This rearrangement joins TRBV12-2 to TRBJ1-2; the table gives TRBD1 as D, unverified against the DNA. TRBV12-2 is termed a pseudogene. This CDR3 region has 18 residues. CDR3 protein: CASRLAGQGSWIDYGYTF. The DNA for the CDR3 is TGTGCAAGTCGCTTAGCCGGACAGGGATCATGGATTGACTATGGCTACACCTTC.

The gene calls are TRBV19 and TRBJ1-1; a possible D gene is TRBD1 (5 bases). Per the germline V gene, CDR1 is LNHDA and CDR2 is SQIVND (reference sequence). This CDR3 region has 12 residues. V lost 5 bases and J lost 3, with 7 bases in between. This CDR3 is CASSEGDTEAFF. CDR3 DNA sequence: TGTGCCAGTAGTGAAGGGGACACTGAAGCTTTCTTT. The complete variable domain, with remaining parts taken from reference TRBV19 and TRBJ1-1, reads DGGITQSPKYLFRKEGQNVTLSCEQNLNHDAMYWYRQDPGQGLRLIYYSQIVNDFQKGDIAEGYSVSREKKESFPLTVTSAQKNPTAFYLCASSEGDTEAFFGQGTRLTVV.

The CDR3 loop is CASSKGLAEAYEQYF. Written as DNA, the CDR3 is TGTGCCAGCAGCAAGGGACTAGCGGAGGCCTACGAGCAGTACTTC. The rearrangement joins TRBV9 to TRBJ2-7; 11 bases map to TRBD2. CDR3 length: 15 amino acids. Unmatched junction bases numbered 5, after V lost 4 bases and J lost 2 bases. Germline V gene data show CDR1 as SGDLS and CDR2 as YYNGEE.

V and J are TRBV7-6 and TRBJ2-3; the match to TRBD2 covers 13 bases. Trimming cost V 1 base and J 3 bases; bases outside gene matches: 1. Germline CDR1 SGHVS, CDR2 FNYEAQ. The CDR3 is made up of 16 amino acids. DNA for the CDR3: TGTGCCAGCAGCTTAGGGACTAGCGGGAGAACAGATACGCAGTATTTT. This codes for CASSLGTSGRTDTQYF.

The J gene is TRBJ2-2, the V gene TRBV2; 7 bases are shared with TRBD1. The CDR3 covers 14 residues. V lost 10 bases, J lost 7 bases, and 12 bases stayed unmatched. Looked up from germline, CDR1 is SNHLY and CDR2 is FYNNEI. CDR3 amino acids: CAILQGRPNGELFF. The CDR3 DNA reads TGTGCCATATTACAGGGGCGGCCAAACGGGGAGCTGTTTTTT.